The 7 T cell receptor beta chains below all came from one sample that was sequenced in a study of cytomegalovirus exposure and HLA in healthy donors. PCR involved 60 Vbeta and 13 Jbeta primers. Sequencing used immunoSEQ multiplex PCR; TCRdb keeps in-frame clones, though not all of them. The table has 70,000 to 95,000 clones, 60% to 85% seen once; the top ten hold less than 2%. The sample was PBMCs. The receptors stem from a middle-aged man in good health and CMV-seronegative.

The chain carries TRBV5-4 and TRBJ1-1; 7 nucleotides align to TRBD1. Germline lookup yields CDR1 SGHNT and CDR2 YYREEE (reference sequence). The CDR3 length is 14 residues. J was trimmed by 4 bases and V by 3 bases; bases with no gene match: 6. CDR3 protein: CASSWGDRTTEAFF. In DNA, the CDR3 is TGTGCCAGCAGCTGGGGGGACAGAACCACTGAAGCTTTCTTT. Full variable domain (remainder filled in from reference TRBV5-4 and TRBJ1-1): ETGVTQSPTHLIKTRGQQVTLRCSSQSGHNTVSWYQQALGQGPQFIFQYYREEENGRGNFPPRFSGLQFPNYSSELNVNALELDDSALYLCASSWGDRTTEAFFGQGTRLTVV.

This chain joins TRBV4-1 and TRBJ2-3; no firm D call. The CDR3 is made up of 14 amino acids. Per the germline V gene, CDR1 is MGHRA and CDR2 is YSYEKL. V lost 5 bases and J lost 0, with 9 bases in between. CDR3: CASSFSTSTDTQYF. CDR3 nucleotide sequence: TGCGCCAGCAGCTTCTCGACTAGCACAGATACGCAGTATTTT.

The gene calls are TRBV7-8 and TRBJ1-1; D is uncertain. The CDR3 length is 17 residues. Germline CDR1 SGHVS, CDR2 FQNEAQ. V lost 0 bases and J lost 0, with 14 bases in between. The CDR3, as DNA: TGTGCCAGCAGCTTAGCCTTCTTACCGGGGTTGAACACTGAAGCTTTCTTT. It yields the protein CASSLAFLPGLNTEAFF. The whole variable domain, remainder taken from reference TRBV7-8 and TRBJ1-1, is GAGVSQSPRYKVAKRGQDVALRCDPISGHVSLFWYQQALGQGPEFLTYFQNEAQLDKSGLPSDRFFAERPEGSVSTLKIQRTQQEDSAVYLCASSLAFLPGLNTEAFFGQGTRLTVV.

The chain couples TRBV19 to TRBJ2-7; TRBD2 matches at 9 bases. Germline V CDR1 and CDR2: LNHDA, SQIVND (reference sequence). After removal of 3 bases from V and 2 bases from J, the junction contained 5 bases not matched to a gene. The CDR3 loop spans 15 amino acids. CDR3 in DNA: TGTGCCAGTAGTATTCGGCTAGCGGGACCCTACGAGCAGTACTTC. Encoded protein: CASSIRLAGPYEQYF.

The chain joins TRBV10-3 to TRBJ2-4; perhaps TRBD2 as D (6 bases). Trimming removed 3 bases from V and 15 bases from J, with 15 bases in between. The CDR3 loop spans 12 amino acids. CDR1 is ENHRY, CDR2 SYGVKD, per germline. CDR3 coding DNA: TGTGCCATCAGTGAATCTCCGGGACTGAGGTACTTC. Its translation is CAISESPGLRYF.

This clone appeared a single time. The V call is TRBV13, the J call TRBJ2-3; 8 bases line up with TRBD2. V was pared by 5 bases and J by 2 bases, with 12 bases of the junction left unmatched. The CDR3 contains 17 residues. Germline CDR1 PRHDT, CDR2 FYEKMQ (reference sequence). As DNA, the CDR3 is TGTGCCAGCAGCCGTCGCCGAACGGGAGGGGTCACAGATACGCAGTATTTT. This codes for CASSRRRTGGVTDTQYF.

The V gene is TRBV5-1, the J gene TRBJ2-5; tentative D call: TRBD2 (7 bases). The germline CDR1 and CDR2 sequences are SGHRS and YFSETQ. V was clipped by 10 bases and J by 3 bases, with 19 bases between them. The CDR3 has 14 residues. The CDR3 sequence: CASKGGPQEETQYF. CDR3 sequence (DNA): TGCGCCTCTAAGGGGGGGCCCCAAGAAGAGACCCAGTACTTC.